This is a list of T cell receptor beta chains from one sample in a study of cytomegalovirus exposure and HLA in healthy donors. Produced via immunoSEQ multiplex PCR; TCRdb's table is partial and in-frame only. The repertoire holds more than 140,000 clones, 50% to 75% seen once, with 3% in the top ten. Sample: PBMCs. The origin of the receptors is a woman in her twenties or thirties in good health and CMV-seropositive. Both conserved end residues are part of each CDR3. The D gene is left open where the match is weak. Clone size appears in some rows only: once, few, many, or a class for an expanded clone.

TGTGCCAGCAGCCAAGGGACAAGGGACTCCGAATACGAGCAGTACTTC CASSQGTRDSEYEQYF . TRBJ2-7 TRBV4-2 .
TGTGCCAGCAGCTTGGCTCGGGACTCCTGGTACGAGCAGTACTTC CASSLARDSWYEQYF . TRBJ2-7 TRBV7-8 .
TGTGCCAGCAGCACGGGACAGAACACCGGGGAGCTGTTTTTT CASSTGQNTGELFF . TRBJ2-2 TRBV14 .
TGTGCCAGTAGTTTGGGGACAGGGGGCTATGAGCAGTTCTTC CASSLGTGGYEQFF . TRBJ2-1 TRBV19 TRBD1
TGTGCCAGCAGTGGACAAGCCCAAGAGACCCAGTACTTC CASSGQAQETQYF . TRBJ2-5 TRBV6-6 .
TGTGCCAGTAGGTGGCTGAACACTGAAGCTTTCTTT CASRWLNTEAFF . TRBJ1-1 TRBV19 .
TGTGCCAGCAAATCGTACGGGAATCAGCCCCAGCATTTT CASKSYGNQPQHF . TRBJ1-5 TRBV6-1 .
TGTGCCAGCAGCGGGCGGACAGGGACCTACGAGCAGTACTTC CASSGRTGTYEQYF . TRBJ2-7 TRBV9 TRBD1
TGTGCCAGCACGGGAAGCTCTGGAAACACCATATATTTT CASTGSSGNTIYF . TRBJ1-3 TRBV28 .
TGTGCCACCGGGGCCAGTCGGTTAGATACGCAGTATTTT CATGASRLDTQYF once TRBJ2-3 TRBV15 .
TGCGCCAGCTGCGCGGGCAGTCCCTCCTACAATGAGCAGTTCTTC CASCAGSPSYNEQFF . TRBJ2-1 TRBV10-2 .
TGTGCCAGCAGAAAGACAGGGTATGGCTACACCTTC CASRKTGYGYTF . TRBJ1-2 TRBV2 TRBD1
TGTGCCAGTAGTTACTGGGCAACGAACACCGGGGAGCTGTTTTTT CASSYWATNTGELFF . TRBJ2-2 TRBV19 .
TGTGCCAGCAGTTTATGGCCAAACACCGGGGAGCTGTTTTTT CASSLWPNTGELFF . TRBJ2-2 TRBV27 .
TGTGCCAGCAGCCAGACCGGACTAGCGGTCCTCACAGATACGCAGTATTTT CASSQTGLAVLTDTQYF . TRBJ2-3 TRBV4-2 TRBD2
TGCGCCAGCAGCCCATGGGGGGGGAACACTGAAGCTTTCTTT CASSPWGGNTEAFF . TRBJ1-1 TRBV5-1 .
TGTGCCAGCGGGGATCCTACAGGGGGCAACTATGGCTACACCTTC CASGDPTGGNYGYTF . TRBJ1-2 TRBV5-4 TRBD1
TGCGCCAGCAGCCAGGTACCGGAGCGGGAGTTCTACAATGAGCAGTTCTTC CASSQVPEREFYNEQFF few TRBJ2-1 TRBV4-1 TRBD2
TGTGCCAGCACCGAGGTGGGGACAGATAATTCACCCCTCCACTTT CASTEVGTDNSPLHF . TRBJ1-6 TRBV2 TRBD1
TGTGCCAGCAGCTTGGAGTCGGGAGGAGACACTGAAGCTTTCTTT CASSLESGGDTEAFF . TRBJ1-1 TRBV5-8 .
TGCAGCGGGAAACGACAGGGGATTGATGGCTACACCTTC CSGKRQGIDGYTF . TRBJ1-2 TRBV29-1 TRBD1
TGTGCCAGCCACTCGGGGGGGTCTGGAAAACTGTTTTTT CASHSGGSGKLFF few TRBJ1-4 TRBV5-4 .
TGTGCCAGCAGCTCGGGGCTAGCGGCAGTCTCCTACAATGAGCAGTTCTTC CASSSGLAAVSYNEQFF few TRBJ2-1 TRBV7-9 TRBD2
TGTGCCAGCAGTGACTCGCCGGAGCTTAACTATGGCTACACCTTC CASSDSPELNYGYTF . TRBJ1-2 TRBV6-4 .
TGTGCCAGCTCACCTGTAGACAGGGGAGGAGAGACCCAGTACTTC CASSPVDRGGETQYF . TRBJ2-5 TRBV18 TRBD1
TGTGCCAGCAGTGCACTAGGACAGGGAGGCATCATGAACACTGAAGCTTTCTTT CASSALGQGGIMNTEAFF . TRBJ1-1 TRBV2 TRBD1
TGTGCCAGCTCACCGGACAGGTTAACCGGAAGCACCATATATTTT CASSPDRLTGSTIYF once TRBJ1-3 TRBV18 TRBD1
TGTGCCAGCAGCCCCGGACAGGTCAAAACTGAAGCTTTCTTT CASSPGQVKTEAFF . TRBJ1-1 TRBV7-9 TRBD1
TGTGCCAGCAGCTTGTCGGGAACCAAAGAGACCCAGTACTTC CASSLSGTKETQYF few TRBJ2-5 TRBV5-8 .
TGTGCCAGCAGTTCCACAGGGTTCGGGGCCAACGTCCTGACTTTC CASSSTGFGANVLTF . TRBJ2-6 TRBV6-5 .
TGTGCCAGCAGTGCAAGTAGTAACGAGCAGTACTTC CASSASSNEQYF . TRBJ2-7 TRBV6-6 .
TGTGCCAGCAGCTTAGGTGGAGGCCAGGGGTTGGCGTCCTTT CASSLGGGQGLASF . TRBJ1-1 TRBV7-2 .
TGTGCCAGCAGTCCAAGACTAGGACGGGAGGCGGCAGAGACCCAGTACTTC CASSPRLGREAAETQYF . TRBJ2-5 TRBV4-2 TRBD2
TGTGCCTGGAGTGTACTGGGTCCAGACACAGAAAAACTGTTTTTT CAWSVLGPDTEKLFF few TRBJ1-4 TRBV30 .
TGTGCCAGCAGCTTCTCGGGGACAGGTAACACTGAAGCTTTCTTT CASSFSGTGNTEAFF once TRBJ1-1 TRBV7-8 TRBD1
TGTGCCAGCAGCTCGACAGGGGTTCTTTACTTC CASSSTGVLYF . TRBJ2-7 TRBV7-9 TRBD1
TGTGCCAGCAGCCAGGCGGTGACAGCGGGTGAAAAACTGTTTTTT CASSQAVTAGEKLFF few TRBJ1-4 TRBV5-6 .
TGTGCCAGCTCACCATTAATTTCCGGGAGGTCCGGGGGGAACACTGAAGCTTTCTTT CASSPLISGRSGGNTEAFF . TRBJ1-1 TRBV18 .
TGTGCCAGCAGTTTAGACCGCCGAGGGGGCACCTTC CASSLDRRGGTF few TRBJ1-2 TRBV28 .
TGTTCCCTGAACGGGTCCCCGGCGGACGAGCAGTACTTC CSLNGSPADEQYF . TRBJ2-7 TRBV30 .
TGTGCCAGCAGTTTATCCCAATCCGGGGGCACTGAAGCTTTCTTT CASSLSQSGGTEAFF . TRBJ1-1 TRBV28 .
TGTGCCAGCAGTCCCGAGGGTAAGACCCTCCACTTT CASSPEGKTLHF few TRBJ1-6 TRBV28 .
TGTGCCAGCAGCTTAGTCTTCTACGGGTTTTCCTACGAGCAGTACTTC CASSLVFYGFSYEQYF . TRBJ2-7 TRBV7-4 .
TGTGCCAGCTCACCGACTGGATTAAGGACTCTAGCCAAAAACATTCAGTACTTC CASSPTGLRTLAKNIQYF . TRBJ2-4 TRBV18 .
TGTGCCAGCAGTGACTCGACAGGGGGCTACAATGAGCAGTTCTTC CASSDSTGGYNEQFF . TRBJ2-1 TRBV6-4 TRBD1
TGTGCCAGCAGCGTCCCACAGGGGGCGCGCACCTTC CASSVPQGARTF . TRBJ1-2 TRBV7-9 TRBD1
TGTGCCAGCAGCTCCCGGGACAGACTCTACGAGCAGTACTTC CASSSRDRLYEQYF few TRBJ2-7 TRBV5-4 TRBD1
TGCGCCAGCAGCCAATTGGACAGAAAGAACACTGAAGCTTTCTTT CASSQLDRKNTEAFF few TRBJ1-1 TRBV4-1 .
TGTGCCTGGGCCCTGGACATCTATGGCTACACCTTC CAWALDIYGYTF . TRBJ1-2 TRBV30 .
TGTGCCAGCAGTTTTTCTAGGGGACAGATCAATCAGCCCCAGCATTTT CASSFSRGQINQPQHF . TRBJ1-5 TRBV28 TRBD1
TGTGCCAGCAGCTTAGAAGCCGCGGGACAGGGAGGCGCTTTCTTT CASSLEAAGQGGAFF . TRBJ1-1 TRBV7-8 TRBD1
TGTGCCAGCAGTTACGTCAGGGGGCAGACCCAGTACTTC CASSYVRGQTQYF . TRBJ2-5 TRBV6-5 TRBD1
TGCAGCGTTCTCTTCACTGAAGCTTTCTTT CSVLFTEAFF . TRBJ1-1 TRBV29-1 .
TGCGCCAGCAGCTACGGACAGGGGACGGGCTACACCTTC CASSYGQGTGYTF . TRBJ1-2 TRBV5-1 TRBD1